This TCR beta chain was sequenced in a study of early T cells in non-severe SARS-CoV-2 infection. Each CDR3 protein is one row after TCRdb ran MiXCR on the 5' RACE reads. The sample holds just over 65,000 distinct CDR3 sequences; under 15% are singletons and the top ten take about 8.3%. The trim removed 7 bases at V and 8 bases at J, leaving 6 bases unmatched. The CDR3 spans 13 residues. Germline V gene data show CDR1 as SGHRS and CDR2 as YFSETQ. This clonotype was recorded a few times. The TCR was taken from an adult who was a healthcare worker with PCR-confirmed SARS-CoV-2 infection or an uninfected control (not recorded which). Sequenced sample: whole blood. The chain is built from TRBV5-1 and TRBJ2-1; 10 bases are shared with TRBD2. The CDR3 coding sequence is TGCGCCAGCGCGTCTAGCGGGAGACATGAGCAGTTCTTC. Its protein product is CASASSGRHEQFF.